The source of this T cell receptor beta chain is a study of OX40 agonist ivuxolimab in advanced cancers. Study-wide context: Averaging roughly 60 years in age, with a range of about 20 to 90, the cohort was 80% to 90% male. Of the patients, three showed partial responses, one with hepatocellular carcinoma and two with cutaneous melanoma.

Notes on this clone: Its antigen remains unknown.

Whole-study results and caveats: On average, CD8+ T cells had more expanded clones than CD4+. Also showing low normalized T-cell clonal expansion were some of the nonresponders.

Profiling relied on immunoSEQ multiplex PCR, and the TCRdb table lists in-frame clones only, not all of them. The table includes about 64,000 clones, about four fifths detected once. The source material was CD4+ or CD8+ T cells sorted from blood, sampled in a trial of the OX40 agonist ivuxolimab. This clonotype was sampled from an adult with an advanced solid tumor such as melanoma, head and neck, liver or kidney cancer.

The CDR3 nucleotides are TGCAGCGTACTCAGGATGAACACTGAAGCTTTCTTT. Translation gives CSVLRMNTEAFF. The J gene is TRBJ1-1, the V gene TRBV29-1; D gene ambiguous. V lost 6 bases, J lost 0 bases, and 8 bases lay in between. Per the germline V gene, CDR1 is SQVTM and CDR2 is ANQGSEA. This CDR3 has 12 amino acids. The whole variable domain, remainder taken from reference TRBV29-1 and TRBJ1-1, is SAVISQKPSRDICQRGTSLTIQCQVDSQVTMMFWYRQQPGQSLTLIATANQGSEATYESGFVIDKFPISRPNLTFSTLTVSNMSPEDSSIYLCSVLRMNTEAFFGQGTRLTVV.